Listed below are T cell receptor beta chains from one sample, sequenced in a study of metastatic and nonmetastatic thyroid tumors. TCRdb reprocessed the PCR reads via MiXCR. The data show more than 20,000 clones, 20% to 30% seen once. The sequencing sample was made of tumor tissue. All receptors derive from a male donor with papillary thyroid cancer or a benign thyroid nodule (not recorded which). Some clones in this sample may be carry-over from other donors' samples. The CDR3 runs from the conserved cysteine through the conserved F or W. The order of the fields is clone size, J gene, D gene, V gene, CDR3 DNA, CDR3 protein. The D gene is left open where the match is weak. Clone size is stated in some rows and not others, as once, few, many or a class when expanded.

>-|TRBJ2-3|-|TRBV7-6
TGTGATAGCAGCTTAGTGGGAGAGGCAGATACGCAGTATTTT
CDSSLVGEADTQYF
>-|TRBJ2-7|-|TRBV7-6
TGTGCCAGCAGCCTGACGACAGATTACGAGCAGTACTTC
CASSLTTDYEQYF
>few|TRBJ2-7|-|TRBV4-3
TGCGCCAGCAGCGAAAGCGGCGGGGGCTCCTACGATCAGTACTTC
CASSESGGGSYDQYF
>many|TRBJ1-6|-|TRBV4-1
TGCGCCAGCAGCCAAGAGGCCCCTACAGGGATGAATTCACCCCTCCACTTT
CASSQEAPTGMNSPLHF
>many|TRBJ2-1|TRBD1|TRBV20-1
TGCAGTGCTCTAAGGACAGGGGGCCGGTACAATGAGCAGTTCTTC
CSALRTGGRYNEQFF
>few|TRBJ2-3|TRBD1|TRBV27
TGTGCCAGCAGCCTCTGGACAGGGCGAAGGGCACGCACAGATACGCAGTATTTT
CASSLWTGRRARTDTQYF
>few|TRBJ1-1|-|TRBV6-6
TGTGCCAGCAGTTACGCCCCCGGGGCGGTGAACACTAAAGCTTTCTTT
CASSYAPGAVNTKAFF
>many|TRBJ2-7|-|TRBV7-2
TGTGCCAGCAGCCAAAGATCAGGAACCTACGAGCAGTACTTC
CASSQRSGTYEQYF
>many|TRBJ2-3|TRBD2|TRBV4-3
TGCGCCAGCAGCCAAAATTCGGGACTAGCGGGACCAGATACGCAGTATTTT
CASSQNSGLAGPDTQYF
>many|TRBJ2-2|-|TRBV6-4
TGTGCCAGCAGTGACGGGAGCACCGGGGAGCTGTTTTTT
CASSDGSTGELFF